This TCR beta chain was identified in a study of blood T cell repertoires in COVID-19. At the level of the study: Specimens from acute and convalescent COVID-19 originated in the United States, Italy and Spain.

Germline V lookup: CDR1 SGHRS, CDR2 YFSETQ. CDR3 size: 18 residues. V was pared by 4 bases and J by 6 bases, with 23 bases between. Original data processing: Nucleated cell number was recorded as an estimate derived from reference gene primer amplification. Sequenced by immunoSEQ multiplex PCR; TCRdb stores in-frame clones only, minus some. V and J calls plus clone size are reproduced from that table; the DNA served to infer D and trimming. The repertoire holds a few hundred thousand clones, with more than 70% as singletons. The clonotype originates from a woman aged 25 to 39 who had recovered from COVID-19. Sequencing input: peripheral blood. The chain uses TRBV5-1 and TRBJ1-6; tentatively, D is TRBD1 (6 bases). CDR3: CASSIDPQGGGVNSPLHF. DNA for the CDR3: TGCGCCAGCAGCATAGACCCCCAGGGAGGGGGAGTTAATTCACCCCTCCACTTT.